Listed below are T cell receptor beta chains from one sample, sequenced in a study of shared clonotypes between healthy human individuals. Clones were read by immunoSEQ multiplex PCR, and TCRdb kept only the in-frame ones, dropping some. Of a few million clones listed, 92% are singletons. The sample was naive CD4+ T cells from PBMCs. The receptors shown here come from a man aged 18 to 29 in good health. Some clones in this sample may be carry-over from other donors' samples. The CDR3 runs from the conserved cysteine through the conserved F or W. Fields, in order: V gene, J gene, D gene, CDR3 protein, CDR3 DNA. A D gene is named only where the DNA matches it firmly.

TRBV5-1	TRBJ1-1	TRBD1	CASSLGQGAEAFF	TGCGCCAGCAGCTTAGGGCAGGGGGCTGAAGCTTTCTTT
TRBV23-1	TRBJ1-5	-	CASSEGPYSNQPQHF	TGCGCCAGCAGTGAGGGACCTTATAGCAATCAGCCCCAGCATTTT
TRBV4-1	TRBJ2-1	TRBD2	CASSQGRLRGRAYNEQFF	TGCGCCAGCAGCCAAGGGAGGTTGCGCGGGAGGGCCTACAATGAGCAGTTCTTC
TRBV30	TRBJ2-1	-	CAWKHGVSEQFF	TGTGCCTGGAAACACGGGGTCAGTGAGCAGTTCTTC
TRBV29-1	TRBJ2-5	-	CSVDLAGQETQYF	TGCAGCGTTGACCTCGCGGGGCAAGAGACCCAGTACTTC
TRBV9	TRBJ1-1	-	CASSVVPTVNTEAFF	TGTGCCAGCAGCGTAGTACCAACGGTGAACACTGAAGCTTTCTTT
TRBV4-3	TRBJ2-5	-	CASSQELQGTQYF	TGCGCCAGCAGCCAAGAGCTCCAGGGGACCCAGTACTTC
TRBV7-3	TRBJ2-2	TRBD1	CASSRWTGAGELFF	TGTGCCAGCAGCCGTTGGACAGGCGCCGGGGAGCTGTTTTTT
TRBV9	TRBJ1-3	-	CASSPRDASSGNTIYF	TGTGCCAGCAGCCCCCGGGACGCCTCCTCTGGAAACACCATATATTTT
TRBV27	TRBJ2-7	-	CASSLKEGFYEQYF	TGTGCCAGCAGTTTAAAAGAGGGTTTTTACGAGCAGTACTTC
TRBV11-1	TRBJ2-2	-	CASSLVLGRDTGELFF	TGTGCCAGCAGCTTAGTTCTGGGTAGGGACACCGGGGAGCTGTTTTTT
TRBV5-6	TRBJ2-5	-	CASSQKRDSLPQETQYF	TGTGCCAGCAGCCAGAAACGGGACTCCCTTCCCCAAGAGACCCAGTACTTC
TRBV11-2	TRBJ2-2	-	CASSLLPATNTGELFF	TGTGCCAGCAGCTTACTTCCGGCAACGAACACCGGGGAGCTGTTTTTT
TRBV7-2	TRBJ1-2	-	CASSLVVLVNYGYTF	TGTGCCAGCAGCTTAGTGGTGCTGGTTAACTATGGCTACACCTTC
TRBV2	TRBJ2-7	-	CASRALSYEQYF	TGTGCCAGCAGGGCGCTCTCCTACGAGCAGTACTTC
TRBV5-1	TRBJ2-5	-	CASSEDQETQYF	TGCGCCAGCAGCGAGGACCAAGAGACCCAGTACTTC
TRBV28	TRBJ2-3	-	CASSPVGVETYTDTQYF	TGTGCCAGCAGTCCAGTGGGAGTTGAGACTTACACAGATACGCAGTATTTT
TRBV11-2	TRBJ2-1	TRBD2	CASSPNTAGAYNEQFF	TGTGCCAGCAGTCCTAATACAGCGGGAGCCTACAATGAGCAGTTCTTC
TRBV5-1	TRBJ1-5	TRBD1	CASSSGQGGNQPQHF	TGCGCCAGCAGCTCAGGACAGGGTGGCAATCAGCCCCAGCATTTT
TRBV11-2	TRBJ1-1	TRBD1	CASSVRDSNTEAFF	TGTGCCAGCAGCGTCCGGGACAGTAACACTGAAGCTTTCTTT
TRBV11-2	TRBJ2-3	-	CASSLGVGLPTDTQYF	TGTGCCAGCAGCTTAGGAGTCGGCCTCCCCACAGATACGCAGTATTTT
TRBV5-1	TRBJ2-2	-	CASSSDRDLERRLTGELFF	TGCGCCAGCAGCTCCGACCGGGACCTTGAAAGGCGTCTCACCGGGGAGCTGTTTTTT
TRBV5-1	TRBJ2-5	-	CASTPGASFETQYF	TGCGCCAGCACCCCGGGGGCTAGTTTTGAGACCCAGTACTTC
TRBV7-2	TRBJ2-5	-	CASSSRGRGQETQYF	TGTGCCAGCAGCTCCAGGGGGAGGGGCCAAGAGACCCAGTACTTC